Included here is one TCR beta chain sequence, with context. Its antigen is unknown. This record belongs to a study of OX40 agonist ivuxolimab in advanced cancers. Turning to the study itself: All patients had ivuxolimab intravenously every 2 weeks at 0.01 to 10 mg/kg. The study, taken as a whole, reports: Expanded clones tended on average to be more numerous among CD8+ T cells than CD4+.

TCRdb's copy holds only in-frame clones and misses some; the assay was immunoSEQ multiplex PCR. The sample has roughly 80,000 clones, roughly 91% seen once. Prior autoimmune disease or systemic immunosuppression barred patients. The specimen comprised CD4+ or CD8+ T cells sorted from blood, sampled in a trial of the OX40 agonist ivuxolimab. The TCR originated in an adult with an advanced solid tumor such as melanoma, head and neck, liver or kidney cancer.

For the CDR3, the DNA is TGTGCGACTAGGGGGACAGGGTCTTACGAGCAGTACTTC. Its translation is CATRGTGSYEQYF. V and J are TRBV19 and TRBJ2-7, with TRBD1 matching 9 bases. Germline CDR1 LNHDA, CDR2 SQIVND (reference sequence). CDR3 length: 13 amino acids.